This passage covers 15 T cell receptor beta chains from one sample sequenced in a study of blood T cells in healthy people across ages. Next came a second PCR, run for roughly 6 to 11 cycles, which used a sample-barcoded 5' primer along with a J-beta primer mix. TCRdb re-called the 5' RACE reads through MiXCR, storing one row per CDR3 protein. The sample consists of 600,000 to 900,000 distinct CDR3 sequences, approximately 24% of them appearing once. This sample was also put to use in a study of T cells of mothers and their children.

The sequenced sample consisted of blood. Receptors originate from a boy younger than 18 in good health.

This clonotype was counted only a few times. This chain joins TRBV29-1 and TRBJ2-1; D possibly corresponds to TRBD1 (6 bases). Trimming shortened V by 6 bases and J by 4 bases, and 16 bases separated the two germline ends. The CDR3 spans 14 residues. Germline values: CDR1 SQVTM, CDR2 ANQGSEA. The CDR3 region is CSVLGIQGYNEQFF. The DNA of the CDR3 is TGCAGCGTACTCGGGATACAGGGTTACAATGAGCAGTTCTTC.

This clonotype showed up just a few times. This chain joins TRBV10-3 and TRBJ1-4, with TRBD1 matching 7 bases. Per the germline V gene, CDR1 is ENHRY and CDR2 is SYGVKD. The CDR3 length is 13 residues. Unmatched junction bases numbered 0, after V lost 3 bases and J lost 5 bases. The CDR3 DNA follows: TGTGCCATCAGTGACAGGGGGAATGAAAAACTGTTTTTT. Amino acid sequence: CAISDRGNEKLFF.

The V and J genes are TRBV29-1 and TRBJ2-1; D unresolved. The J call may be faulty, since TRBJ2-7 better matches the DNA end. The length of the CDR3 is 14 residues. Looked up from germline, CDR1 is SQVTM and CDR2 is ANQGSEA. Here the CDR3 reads CSVDSDLWPYEQYF. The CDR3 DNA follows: TGCAGCGTTGATTCCGACTTGTGGCCCTACGAGCAGTACTTC.

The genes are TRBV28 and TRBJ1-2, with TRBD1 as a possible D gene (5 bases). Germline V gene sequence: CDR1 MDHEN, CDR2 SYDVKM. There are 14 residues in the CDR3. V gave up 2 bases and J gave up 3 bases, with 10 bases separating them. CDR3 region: CASSLRDVYYGYTF. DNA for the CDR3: TGTGCCAGCAGTTTAAGGGACGTTTACTATGGCTACACCTTC.

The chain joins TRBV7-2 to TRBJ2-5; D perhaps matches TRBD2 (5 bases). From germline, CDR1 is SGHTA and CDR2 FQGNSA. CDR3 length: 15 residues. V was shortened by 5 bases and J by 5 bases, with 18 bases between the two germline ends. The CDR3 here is CASSPGSAMVETQYF. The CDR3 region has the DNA TGTGCCAGCAGCCCGGGGTCAGCGATGGTTGAGACCCAGTACTTC.

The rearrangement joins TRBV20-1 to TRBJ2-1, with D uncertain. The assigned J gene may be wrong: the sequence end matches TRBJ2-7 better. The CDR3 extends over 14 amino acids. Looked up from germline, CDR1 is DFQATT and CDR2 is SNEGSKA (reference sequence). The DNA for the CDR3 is TGCAGTGCTAGATCGCCGACGGGTCCCTACGAGCAGTACTTC. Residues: CSARSPTGPYEQYF.

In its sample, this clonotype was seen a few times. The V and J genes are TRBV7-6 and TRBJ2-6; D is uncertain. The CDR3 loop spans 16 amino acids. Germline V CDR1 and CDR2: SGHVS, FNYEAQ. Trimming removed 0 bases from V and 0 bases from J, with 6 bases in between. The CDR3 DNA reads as TGTGCCAGCAGCTTAGCACTCAGCTCTGGGGCCAACGTCCTGACTTTC. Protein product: CASSLALSSGANVLTF.

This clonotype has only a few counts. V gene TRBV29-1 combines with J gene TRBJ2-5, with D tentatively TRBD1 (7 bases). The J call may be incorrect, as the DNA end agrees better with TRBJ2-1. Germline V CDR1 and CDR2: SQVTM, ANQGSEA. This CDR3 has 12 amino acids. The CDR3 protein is CSVGGQLQEQFF. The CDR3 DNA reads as TGCAGCGTGGGGGGACAGTTACAGGAGCAGTTCTTC.

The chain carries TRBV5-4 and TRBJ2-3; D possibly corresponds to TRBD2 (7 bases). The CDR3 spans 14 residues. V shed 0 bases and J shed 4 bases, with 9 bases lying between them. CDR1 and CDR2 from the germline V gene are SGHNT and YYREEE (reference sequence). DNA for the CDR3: TGTGCCAGCAGCTTGGGGGGGGGCGCAGATACGCAGTATTTT. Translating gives CASSLGGGADTQYF.

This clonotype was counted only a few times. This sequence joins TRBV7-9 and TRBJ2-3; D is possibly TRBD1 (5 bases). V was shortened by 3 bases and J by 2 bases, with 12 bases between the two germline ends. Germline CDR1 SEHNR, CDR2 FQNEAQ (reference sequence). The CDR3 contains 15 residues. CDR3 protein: CASSLGRFDTDTQYF. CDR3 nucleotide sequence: TGTGCCAGCAGCTTGGGGCGTTTTGACACAGATACGCAGTATTTT.

For the CDR3, the DNA is TGCGCCAGCAGCCAAGATATAAGGGTGAGGGCCAATCAGCCCCAGCATTTT. The encoded protein is CASSQDIRVRANQPQHF. V usage is TRBV4-1 and J usage is TRBJ1-5; D is unresolved. CDR1 MGHRA and CDR2 YSYEKL come from the germline V gene. The length of the CDR3 is 17 residues. The ends were cut back, 0 bases at V and 3 bases at J, with 15 bases in the middle.

In nucleotides, the CDR3 is TGTGCCAGCAGCTTGGAACTCAGCAAGGGAGAGACCCAGTACTTC. This translates into CASSLELSKGETQYF. The V and J genes are TRBV5-5 and TRBJ2-5; D unclear. V lost 0 bases and J lost 4, with 13 bases in between. The germline V gene encodes CDR1 SGHKS and CDR2 YYEKEE (reference sequence). The CDR3 runs 15 residues.

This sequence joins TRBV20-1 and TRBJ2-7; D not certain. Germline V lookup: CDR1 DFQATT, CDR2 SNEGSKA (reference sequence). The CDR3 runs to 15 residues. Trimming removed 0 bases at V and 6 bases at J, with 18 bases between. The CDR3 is CSARDLGRSKSEQYF. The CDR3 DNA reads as TGCAGTGCTAGAGATCTAGGCAGAAGTAAATCCGAGCAGTACTTC.

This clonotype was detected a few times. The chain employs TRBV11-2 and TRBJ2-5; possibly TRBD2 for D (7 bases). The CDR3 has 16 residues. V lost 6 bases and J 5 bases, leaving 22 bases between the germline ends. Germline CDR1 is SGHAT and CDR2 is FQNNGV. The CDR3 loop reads CASRTIGRRGRETQYF. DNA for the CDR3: TGTGCCAGCAGAACTATAGGGAGGCGGGGGCGGGAGACCCAGTACTTC.

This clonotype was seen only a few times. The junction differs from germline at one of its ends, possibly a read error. The CDR3 nucleotides are TGTGCCAGCAGTGGGAGGAGAACTACCCCCTACGAACAGTACTTC. It translates to CASSGRRTTPYEQYF. The chain carries TRBV2 and TRBJ2-7, with a possible D match to TRBD2 (5 bases). Per the germline V gene, CDR1 is SNHLY and CDR2 is FYNNEI. CDR3 length: 15 amino acids.